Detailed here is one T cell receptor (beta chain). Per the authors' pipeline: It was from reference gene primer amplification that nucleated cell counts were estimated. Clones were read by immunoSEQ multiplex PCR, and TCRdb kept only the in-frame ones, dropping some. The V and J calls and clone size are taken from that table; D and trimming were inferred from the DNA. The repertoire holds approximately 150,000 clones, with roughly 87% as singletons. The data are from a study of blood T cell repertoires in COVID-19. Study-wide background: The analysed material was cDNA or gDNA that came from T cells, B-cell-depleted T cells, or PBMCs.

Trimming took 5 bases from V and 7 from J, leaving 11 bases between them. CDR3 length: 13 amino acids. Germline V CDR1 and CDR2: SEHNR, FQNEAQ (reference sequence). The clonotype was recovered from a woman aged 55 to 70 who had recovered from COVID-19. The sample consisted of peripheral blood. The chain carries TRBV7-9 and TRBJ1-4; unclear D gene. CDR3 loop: CASSPLTFEKLFF. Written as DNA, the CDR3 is TGTGCCAGCAGCCCTCTGACATTTGAAAAACTGTTTTTT.